These 12 T cell receptor beta chains share one sample of origin, sequenced in a study of T-cell reconstitution after alpha-beta-depleted transplantation in children. Unique molecular identifiers were incorporated when the TCRbeta library was constructed. TCRdb itself ran the PCR reads through MiXCR, one entry per CDR3 protein. The sample gives some 640,000 distinct CDR3 sequences, around 16% of which show up once; around 0.96% is in the top ten. The starting material was PBMCs from the stem cell graft donor, obtained from the stem cell graft. The receptor set was obtained from a human donor who donated a stem cell graft to a child with acute myeloid leukemia.

The sample holds a few counts of this clonotype. This chain links TRBV6-1 with TRBJ1-5; D unclear. Germline CDR1 MNHNS, CDR2 SASEGT. This CDR3 spans 14 amino acids. V lost 5 bases to trimming and J lost 5 bases, with 13 bases between them. This CDR3 is CASSPNPGDQPQHF. CDR3 in DNA: TGTGCCAGCAGTCCGAATCCGGGCGATCAGCCCCAGCATTTT.

The V call is TRBV10-3, the J call TRBJ1-5; tentatively, D is TRBD1 (5 bases). V lost 3 bases to trimming and J lost 3 bases, with 9 bases between them. The CDR3 is 14 amino acids. Germline V gene sequence: CDR1 ENHRY, CDR2 SYGVKD. CDR3 protein: CAISDREHNQPQHF. Here the CDR3 DNA reads TGTGCCATCAGTGACAGGGAACACAATCAGCCCCAGCATTTT.

This clonotype was seen at least ten times. The chain combines TRBV12-3 or TRBV12-4 with TRBJ1-1, with 7 bases aligning to TRBD1. The V and J ends lost 6 bases and 5 bases, in that order; junction bases with no gene match: 6. This CDR3 region has 13 residues. CDR3: CASRLQGQTEAFF. The CDR3 coding sequence is TGTGCCAGCAGATTACAGGGGCAGACTGAAGCTTTCTTT.

This clonotype was found a few times. The chain has TRBV4-3 and TRBJ2-7; 9 bases align to TRBD2. The CDR3 loop spans 17 amino acids. Germline V gene data show CDR1 as LGHNA and CDR2 as YSLEER. The V gene end was trimmed by 0 bases and the J gene end by 5 bases; junction bases not matched to a gene: 11. The chain's CDR3 is CASSQDASGGLRHEQYF. DNA for the CDR3: TGCGCCAGCAGCCAAGACGCGAGCGGGGGGCTACGGCACGAGCAGTACTTC.

The J gene is TRBJ2-3, the V gene TRBV15; 13 bases are a match to TRBD2. CDR3 length: 18 amino acids. The ends lost 0 bases at V and 0 bases at J; junction bases unmatched: 3. Germline assignment: CDR1 LNHNV and CDR2 YYDKDF (reference sequence). The CDR3 DNA sequence: TGTGCCACCAGCAGAGAGGGGACTAGCGGGGATAGCACAGATACGCAGTATTTT. Amino acid sequence: CATSREGTSGDSTDTQYF.

This clonotype appeared a few times. Here the CDR3 reads CSARDRLAVYEQYF. The CDR3 DNA sequence: TGCAGTGCTAGAGATAGGCTAGCGGTCTACGAGCAGTACTTC. The gene calls are TRBV20-1 and TRBJ2-7, with 7 positions matching TRBD2. The germline CDR1 and CDR2 sequences are DFQATT and SNEGSKA (reference sequence). Trimming cost V 0 bases and J 3 bases; bases outside gene matches: 5. The CDR3 extends over 14 amino acids.

The chain joins TRBV12-3 or TRBV12-4 to TRBJ1-1; D not resolved. This CDR3 spans 12 amino acids. Trimming cost V 5 bases and J 9 bases, with 13 bases left between them. This CDR3 is CASSPDGPKAFF. The DNA for the CDR3 is TGTGCCAGCAGTCCGGACGGCCCGAAAGCTTTCTTT.

This chain joins TRBV9 and TRBJ1-5; TRBD1 is a possible D gene (6 bases). Germline V CDR1 and CDR2: SGDLS, YYNGEE. The V gene lost 0 bases and the J gene lost 4 bases, with 14 bases spanning the gap. The CDR3 loop spans 16 amino acids. The CDR3 sequence: CASSVGRTEQNQPQHF. CDR3 nucleotides: TGTGCCAGCAGCGTAGGTCGGACAGAGCAAAATCAGCCCCAGCATTTT.

Only a few counts were recorded for this clonotype. V and J are TRBV29-1 and TRBJ2-1; 11 bases agree with TRBD1. The CDR3 has 13 amino acids. The germline V gene has CDR1 SQVTM and CDR2 ANQGSEA. V gave up 5 bases and J gave up 8 bases; unmatched junction bases: 5. In DNA form, the CDR3 reads TGCAGCGTTAGGGGGACAGGGGGAGATGAGCAGTTCTTC. Encoded protein: CSVRGTGGDEQFF.

J is TRBJ2-5 and V is TRBV7-2, with TRBD2 matching over 10 bases. The CDR3 has 16 amino acids. Losses at the gene ends were 0 bases for V and 4 bases for J; bases not matched to a gene: 5. Germline-derived CDR1 and CDR2 are SGHTA and FQGNSA. The CDR3 DNA follows: TGTGCCAGCAGCTTAGCAATGGGACTAGCGAGAGAGACCCAGTACTTC. This codes for CASSLAMGLARETQYF.

This chain connects TRBV11-3 to TRBJ1-1; no definite D call. The CDR3 covers 13 residues. Germline V gives CDR1 SGHNT, CDR2 YENEEA. V lost 6 bases, J lost 1 base, and 9 bases lay in between. The CDR3 DNA follows: TGTGCCAGCAGGATCGGTGGGAACACTGAAGCTTTCTTT. Its translation: CASRIGGNTEAFF.

The chain has TRBV20-1 and TRBJ1-2; D gene ambiguous. Germline-derived CDR1 and CDR2 are DFQATT and SNEGSKA (reference sequence). The CDR3 is 13 residues long. V lost 5 bases and J 8 bases, leaving 18 bases between the germline ends. CDR3 region: CSAEYREFEGYTF. Here the CDR3 DNA reads TGCAGTGCTGAATACCGGGAATTCGAGGGCTACACCTTC.